The sequence of this T cell receptor (beta chain) was determined in a study of cytomegalovirus exposure and HLA in healthy donors. General study results and limits: The CMV antigen specificity of a few CMV-associated chains was confirmed through in vitro analysis.

CDR1 is MGHRA, CDR2 YSYEKL, per germline. CDR3 length equals 13 residues. V gave up 2 bases and J gave up 8 bases; unmatched junction bases: 1. The PCR made use of 60 Vbeta and 13 Jbeta primers. This table comes from immunoSEQ multiplex PCR, and its TCRdb copy is limited to in-frame clones, with some not included. The table has 45,000 to 60,000 clones, under 75% seen once. This clone was counted between two and nine times. Its antigen remains unidentified. The sequence came from a man aged 25-40 years in good health and CMV-seronegative. The sample was PBMCs. This chain connects TRBV4-1 to TRBJ1-4, with 8 bases that match TRBD1. CDR3 residues: CASSQTGGEKLFF. The CDR3 DNA sequence: TGCGCCAGCAGCCAAACAGGGGGGGAAAAACTGTTTTTT.